These T cell receptor beta chains were read from a single sample in a study of shared clonotypes between healthy human individuals. The data were produced by immunoSEQ multiplex PCR, yet TCRdb's version contains in-frame clones alone and is incomplete. The top ten clones hold 1% to 1.5% of a sample with 1.5 million to 2.5 million clones, around 96% of them seen once. Sequenced sample: naive CD8+ T cells sorted from blood. These receptors came from a man aged 18 to 29 in good health. CDR3s include the opening cysteine and the closing phenylalanine or tryptophan. Each record gives: D gene, clone size, V gene, J gene, CDR3 DNA, CDR3 protein. The D gene is left open where the match is weak. The size field is filled for only some rows; it gives once, few, many or a size class.

-	-	TRBV5-4	TRBJ1-2	TGTGCCAGCAGCTTGGAGGCAGTATACTATGGCTACACCTTC	CASSLEAVYYGYTF
-	-	TRBV15	TRBJ2-7	TGTGCCACCAGCGGATGGGACGCGAGCTCCTACGAGCAGTACTTC	CATSGWDASSYEQYF
TRBD1	-	TRBV10-3	TRBJ1-4	TGTGCCATCGGGACAGGACGATTTGAAAAACTGTTTTTT	CAIGTGRFEKLFF
TRBD2	-	TRBV11-2	TRBJ2-7	TGTGCCAGCAGCTCCAGGACATTAGCGGGGGAGTACGAGCAGTACTTC	CASSSRTLAGEYEQYF
TRBD2	-	TRBV14	TRBJ2-7	TGTGCCAGCAGCAAAACAAGAGCGGGGCTACCGGGCGAGCAGTACTTC	CASSKTRAGLPGEQYF
TRBD2	-	TRBV7-9	TRBJ2-1	TGTGCCAGCAGCGGAAAGCGGGATCCCTACAATGAGCAGTTCTTC	CASSGKRDPYNEQFF
-	-	TRBV9	TRBJ2-2	TGTGCCAGCAGCCCCTGGGGGATCGGGGAGCTGTTTTTT	CASSPWGIGELFF
-	-	TRBV13	TRBJ2-1	TGTGCCAGCAGTCAAGGGGGGGCGGAAGAGCAGTTCTTC	CASSQGGAEEQFF
TRBD1	-	TRBV9	TRBJ1-1	TGTGCCAGCAGCGTGACAGGGGGCAGAGACACTGAAGCTTTCTTT	CASSVTGGRDTEAFF
TRBD2	-	TRBV4-3	TRBJ2-1	TGCGCCAGCAGCCCGCTAGTAGCGGGAGAGGACAATGAGCAGTTCTTC	CASSPLVAGEDNEQFF
TRBD2	-	TRBV5-1	TRBJ2-2	TGCGCCAGCAGCGGCATTCGGACTAGCGGCACCGGGGAGCTGTTTTTT	CASSGIRTSGTGELFF
-	-	TRBV27	TRBJ2-7	TGTGCCAGCAGTTATAACAGTTTAGCCGAGCAGTACTTC	CASSYNSLAEQYF
-	-	TRBV5-1	TRBJ2-7	TGCGCCAGTCGAGGCGGGGACTCCTACGAGCAGTACTTC	CASRGGDSYEQYF
-	-	TRBV4-1	TRBJ2-3	TGCGCCAGCAGCACCCGGACGCTAGATACGCAGTATTTT	CASSTRTLDTQYF
-	-	TRBV11-3	TRBJ1-1	TGTGCCAGCAGCTTGGACCCTGGCACTGAAGCTTTCTTT	CASSLDPGTEAFF
TRBD2	-	TRBV7-9	TRBJ2-1	TGTGCCAGCAGCTTAGAGCGGGACGGTGAGCAGTTCTTC	CASSLERDGEQFF
-	once	TRBV27	TRBJ2-7	TGTGCCAGCAGTTTAGACAGTAGGGGCTACGAGCAGTACTTC	CASSLDSRGYEQYF
TRBD1	-	TRBV14	TRBJ2-4	TGTGCCAGCAGCCGGACAGGGGGGGACATTCAGTACTTC	CASSRTGGDIQYF
TRBD2	-	TRBV30	TRBJ2-7	TGTGCCTGGAGTAGGCGGGAGGGCCTGGACGAGCAGTACTTC	CAWSRREGLDEQYF
-	-	TRBV25-1	TRBJ2-7	TGTGCCAGCAGTGACAACAAGCAGTACTTC	CASSDNKQYF
TRBD1	-	TRBV7-2	TRBJ2-7	TGTGCCAGCAGCTTGGGACAGGTCGCCGAGCAGTACTTC	CASSLGQVAEQYF
TRBD2	-	TRBV5-4	TRBJ2-5	TGTGCCAGCAGCTTAGGAGCGGGAGGGCCCCAGGAGACCCAGTACTTC	CASSLGAGGPQETQYF
-	-	TRBV7-9	TRBJ2-7	TGTGCCAGCAGCGACCGGGACGGAGGCCTAAGGGAGCAGTACTTC	CASSDRDGGLREQYF
-	-	TRBV11-2	TRBJ2-2	TGTGCCAGCAGCTTGGGGGCCACCGGGGAGCTGTTTTTT	CASSLGATGELFF
TRBD1	-	TRBV27	TRBJ2-7	TGTGCCAGCAGTTCGACTCCGGGACAGGGAGGCGAGCAGTACTTC	CASSSTPGQGGEQYF
-	-	TRBV12-2	TRBJ2-1	TGTGCAAGTCGCTTAATCAATGAGCAGTTCTTC	CASRLINEQFF
-	-	TRBV28	TRBJ2-1	TGTGCCAGCAGTTTAATGCGGGGAACCTACAATGAGCAGTTCTTC	CASSLMRGTYNEQFF
-	-	TRBV30	TRBJ1-1	TGTGCCTGGAGTGTACTAGCGGAGTTGAACACTGAAGCTTTCTTT	CAWSVLAELNTEAFF
TRBD1	-	TRBV13	TRBJ1-6	TGTGCCAGCAGCTTAACAGGGGGCTCCTATAATTCACCCCTCCACTTT	CASSLTGGSYNSPLHF
-	-	TRBV9	TRBJ1-2	TGTGCCAGCAGCGTAGTACAGGGAGCTGGCTACACCTTC	CASSVVQGAGYTF
TRBD1	-	TRBV28	TRBJ2-7	TGTGCCAGCAGCGGGACAGGTAGCTCCTACGAGCAGTACTTC	CASSGTGSSYEQYF
TRBD2	-	TRBV7-9	TRBJ2-7	TGTGCCAGCAGCTCCGTGGGAGGGTTCTACGAGCAGTACTTC	CASSSVGGFYEQYF
-	-	TRBV27	TRBJ1-2	TGTGCCAGCAGTTGGGCAGGCCGCGGCGGCTACACCTTC	CASSWAGRGGYTF
-	-	TRBV4-3	TRBJ2-5	TGCGCCAGCAGCCAAGATCAGACAGAACAAGAGACCCAGTACTTC	CASSQDQTEQETQYF
-	-	TRBV25-1	TRBJ1-5	TGTGCCAGCAGTGAAGGGGTTACTCAGCCCCAGCATTTT	CASSEGVTQPQHF
-	-	TRBV19	TRBJ2-7	TGTGCCAGTAGTATTACAGGGGACTCATACGAGCAGTACTTC	CASSITGDSYEQYF
TRBD1	-	TRBV7-8	TRBJ1-2	TGTGCCAGCAGCCCCTTCGGGACAGGTGCGGGAGGTGGCTACACCTTC	CASSPFGTGAGGGYTF
-	-	TRBV7-6	TRBJ2-7	TGTGCCAGCACCCGTTCTGGGTCCTACGAGCAGTACTTC	CASTRSGSYEQYF
-	once	TRBV5-1	TRBJ1-2	TGCGCCAGCAGCTTAACCGGCCATCCACTTTATGGCTACACCTTC	CASSLTGHPLYGYTF
-	-	TRBV27	TRBJ2-2	TGTGCCAGCAGTGGGGGAGAGCGGTACACCGGGGAGCTGTTTTTT	CASSGGERYTGELFF
TRBD1	-	TRBV5-6	TRBJ2-1	TGTGCCAGCAGCTTGACTGGAGCCGGGACAGGGGTCGTTGAGCAGTTCTTC	CASSLTGAGTGVVEQFF
TRBD1	-	TRBV30	TRBJ1-5	TGTGCCGCCGAGGGGCATACAGGGGGCGGTCAGCCCCAGCATTTT	CAAEGHTGGGQPQHF
-	-	TRBV5-4	TRBJ2-7	TGTGCCAGCAGCTTGGTCCTCGGGTCGTACGAGCAGTACTTC	CASSLVLGSYEQYF
-	-	TRBV13	TRBJ2-5	TGTGCCAGCAGCTTAGTCTCCAGCCAAGAGACCCAGTACTTC	CASSLVSSQETQYF
TRBD2	-	TRBV10-2	TRBJ2-5	TGCGCCACCCAGACCAGTCCTAGCGGGGGGCCCCAAGAGACCCAGTACTTC	CATQTSPSGGPQETQYF
-	-	TRBV7-9	TRBJ1-5	TGTGCCAGCAGCTTGAGCAATCAGCCCCAGCATTTT	CASSLSNQPQHF
-	-	TRBV9	TRBJ2-7	TGTGCCAGCAGCGTAGCGGCCGAACACTACGAGCAGTACTTC	CASSVAAEHYEQYF
TRBD2	-	TRBV6-1	TRBJ2-7	TGTGCCAGCAGTGTGATAGCGGGGGGCGCCTCCTACGAGCAGTACTTC	CASSVIAGGASYEQYF
-	-	TRBV4-3	TRBJ2-2	TGCGCCAGCAGCGCCGAAGACCTTTCTTTTCCGAACACCGGGGAGCTGTTTTTT	CASSAEDLSFPNTGELFF
-	-	TRBV7-9	TRBJ1-2	TGTGCCAGCTCTGCGGGAGGGGCGCTAGGCTATGGCTACACCTTC	CASSAGGALGYGYTF
-	-	TRBV19	TRBJ1-2	TGTGCCAGTAATTCCGGAGGGCTCTATGGCTACACCTTC	CASNSGGLYGYTF
-	few	TRBV30	TRBJ1-1	TGTGCCTGGGGGCCTATGAACACTGAAGCTTTCTTT	CAWGPMNTEAFF